This T cell receptor (beta chain) was obtained from a study of blood T cell repertoires in COVID-19. Sequenced by immunoSEQ multiplex PCR; TCRdb stores in-frame clones only, minus some. In the table there are about 140,000 clones, more than 80% of which are singletons. The CDR3 length is 15 residues. The V segment lost 7 bases and the J segment 5 bases; nucleotides outside the gene matches: 11. CDR1 and CDR2 from the germline V gene are SQVTM and ANQGSEA. The gene calls are TRBV29-1 and TRBJ2-3, with 11 bases that match TRBD1. Sequenced input: peripheral blood. This clonotype originated in a human donor in a cohort sampled during active COVID-19. DNA for the CDR3: TGCAGCGCCGAGAGGACAGGGGGCGAGAGAGATACGCAGTATTTT. It translates to CSAERTGGERDTQYF.